This T cell receptor beta chain was profiled in a study of T cell responses to AZD1222 COVID-19 vaccine. Profiling relied on immunoSEQ multiplex PCR, and the TCRdb table lists in-frame clones only, not all of them. The sample lists some 74,000 clones, roughly 90% seen once, with 1.3% to 1.5% in the top ten. Regarding the study as a whole: A reported finding is that nearly half of spike-specific TCRs target unmutated variant regions. Repertoires were sampled only after the peak T cell response. Seropositive status at baseline applied to only 6 or 7 AZD1222 recipients. Dominant CD4 TCR responses targeted spike regions 160-218 and 743-854.

The V and J ends lost 5 bases and 4 bases respectively, with 18 bases between them. Germline V CDR1 and CDR2: MNHEY, SMNVEV (reference sequence). The CDR3 is 15 residues long. As regards this clone: Its antigen is not identified.

The chain employs TRBV27 and TRBJ2-7; D might be TRBD1 or TRBD2, each matching 6 bases. This TCR came from an adult who received the AZD1222 COVID-19 vaccine. The specimen comprised peripheral blood, sampled 28 days after the second AZD1222 dose. This CDR3 is CASSHTGKGGYEQYF. The DNA for the CDR3 is TGTGCCAGCAGTCATACCGGGAAGGGGGGATACGAGCAGTACTTC.